This paragraph covers one TCR beta chain sequence. These data are taken from a study of siplizumab effects on memory and regulatory T cells. Germline V gives CDR1 SGDLS, CDR2 YYNGEE. The CDR3 has 16 amino acids. The V and J ends lost 3 bases and 7 bases, in that order; junction bases with no gene match: 7. TCRdb's table, derived via immunoSEQ multiplex PCR, lists solely in-frame clones and lacks some. The table includes about 97,000 clones, 92% detected once. The sequence derives from a human donor in good health. Source material: CD4+ T cells sorted from blood. The chain couples TRBV9 to TRBJ2-1; 13 positions agree with TRBD2. In DNA, the CDR3 is TGTGCCAGCAGCGCCAGACTAGCGGGAGGACTTAATGAGCAGTTCTTC. Its translation is CASSARLAGGLNEQFF.